This entry lists 20 T cell receptor beta chains sequenced from one sample in a study of Ad26.COV2.S vaccination and SARS-CoV-2 variants. Regarding treatment: around 19 received Ad26.COV2.S at low or high dose, single or two shots; roughly five received placebo; per-sample allocation not given. Sampling happened 63 days after the first vaccine or placebo injection. Produced via immunoSEQ multiplex PCR; TCRdb's table is partial and in-frame only. The sample consists of around 300,000 clones, more than 85% of them appearing once. Material: peripheral blood, obtained in a trial of Ad26.COV2.S vaccine versus placebo. Every receptor here comes from a person aged 18 to 65 who received the Ad26.COV2.S COVID-19 vaccine or a placebo.

The chain is built from TRBV19 and TRBJ1-3; no reliable D call. The V end lost 5 bases, the J end lost 3 bases, and 14 bases lay between the germline ends. Germline-derived CDR1 and CDR2 are LNHDA and SQIVND (reference sequence). The CDR3 has 15 amino acids. This chain's CDR3 is CASSPLPGSGNTIYF. The DNA for the CDR3 is TGTGCCAGTAGTCCCCTCCCCGGCAGTGGAAACACCATATATTTT.

In regard to this clone: This specimen includes other DNA sequences encoding the same CDR3. The chain joins TRBV7-2 to TRBJ2-5; 11 bases map to TRBD2. The CDR3 extends over 14 amino acids. V gave up 6 bases and J gave up 1 base; unmatched junction bases: 1. Germline V gene sequence: CDR1 SGHTA, CDR2 FQGNSA. CDR3 protein: CASSLAGGQETQYF. CDR3 DNA sequence: TGTGCCAGCAGTCTAGCGGGAGGCCAAGAGACCCAGTACTTC.

The chain joins TRBV25-1 to TRBJ2-1; 9 bases line up with TRBD1. CDR1 is MGHDK, CDR2 SYGVNS, per germline. This CDR3 has 14 residues. Unmatched junction bases numbered 8, after V lost 5 bases and J lost 9 bases. CDR3 sequence reads: CASSTGTGRTEQFF. CDR3 in DNA: TGTGCCAGCAGTACCGGGACAGGGAGGACTGAGCAGTTCTTC.

The rearrangement links TRBV27 to TRBJ1-4; 8 nucleotides agree with TRBD1. Trimming took 5 bases from V and 4 from J; bases not matched to a gene: 6. Germline-derived CDR1 and CDR2 are MNHEY and SMNVEV (reference sequence). The CDR3 spans 15 residues. CDR3 bases: TGTGCCAGCAGTCCATGGACAGGGAGTAATGAAAAACTGTTTTTT. Translation: CASSPWTGSNEKLFF. The complete variable domain, with remaining parts taken from reference TRBV27 and TRBJ1-4, reads EAQVTQNPRYLITVTGKKLTVTCSQNMNHEYMSWYRQDPGLGLRQIYYSMNVEVTDKGDVPEGYKVSRKEKRNFPLILESPSPNQTSLYFCASSPWTGSNEKLFFGSGTQLSVL.

The V call is TRBV7-2, the J call TRBJ1-5; possible D gene TRBD1, 5 bases. V was clipped by 2 bases and J by 6 bases, with 11 bases between them. CDR1 is SGHTA and CDR2 is FQGNSA in the germline V gene. This CDR3 has 14 residues. The CDR3 loop reads CASSLTPGGQPQHF. The CDR3 nucleotides read TGTGCCAGCAGCTTAACCCCTGGGGGTCAGCCCCAGCATTTT.

V gene TRBV20-1 combines with J gene TRBJ1-5, with a possible D match to TRBD1 (6 bases). V was shortened by 3 bases and J by 1 base, with 10 bases between the two germline ends. The CDR3 runs to 14 residues. Germline-derived CDR1 and CDR2 are DFQATT and SNEGSKA (reference sequence). CDR3 in DNA: TGCAGTGCTAGTCTTAGGGGGAGCAATCAGCCCCAGCATTTT. It translates to CSASLRGSNQPQHF.

The CDR3 sequence: CASSLASGYNEQFF. DNA for the CDR3: TGTGCCAGCAGCCTAGCATCAGGATACAATGAGCAGTTCTTC. The genes are TRBV7-3 and TRBJ2-1; D might be TRBD2 (5 bases). Between the trimmed V and J ends, which lost 5 bases and 4 bases, there was a span of 12 bases. This CDR3 is 14 amino acids long. Germline V lookup: CDR1 SGHTA, CDR2 FQGTGA.

The rearrangement links TRBV7-2 to TRBJ2-1; the match to TRBD2 covers 9 bases. Germline CDR1 SGHTA, CDR2 FQGNSA. CDR3 length equals 16 residues. Trimming took 5 bases from V and 5 from J; bases not matched to a gene: 10. Here the CDR3 reads CASSLLAGGTDNEQFF. CDR3 nucleotides: TGTGCCAGCAGCCTCTTGGCGGGGGGGACTGACAATGAGCAGTTCTTC.

CDR3 residues: CASSLAPGTGFAGELFF. The DNA for the CDR3 is TGTGCCAGCAGCTTAGCGCCGGGGACAGGGTTCGCCGGGGAGCTGTTTTTT. This chain connects TRBV7-2 to TRBJ2-2; 9 bases fit TRBD1. Losses at the gene ends were 0 bases for V and 6 bases for J; bases not matched to a gene: 8. The CDR3 covers 17 residues. Per germline, CDR1 SGHTA and CDR2 FQGNSA.

V gene TRBV14 combines with J gene TRBJ1-1; no clear D. V lost 0 bases, J lost 1 base, and 15 bases lay in between. Germline V gene sequence: CDR1 SGHDN, CDR2 FVKESK. This CDR3 is built from 17 residues. CDR3 nucleotide sequence: TGTGCCAGCAGCCAAGATTATTACTATAGGGAGAACACTGAAGCTTTCTTT. It is translated as CASSQDYYYRENTEAFF.

J is TRBJ1-1 and V is TRBV28, with D unclear. CDR1 and CDR2 from the germline V gene are MDHEN and SYDVKM. V was pared by 1 base and J by 1 base, with 16 bases between. This CDR3 region has 17 residues. CDR3 protein: CASSLFSIWEGNTEAFF. The CDR3 region has the DNA TGTGCCAGCAGTTTATTCTCTATATGGGAGGGGAACACTGAAGCTTTCTTT. Supplemented by reference TRBV28 and TRBJ1-1, the full variable domain reads DVKVTQSSRYLVKRTGEKVFLECVQDMDHENMFWYRQDPGLGLRLIYFSYDVKMKEKGDIPEGYSVSREKKERFSLILESASTNQTSMYLCASSLFSIWEGNTEAFFGQGTRLTVV.

V and J are TRBV29-1 and TRBJ2-1; D perhaps matches TRBD1 (6 bases). There are 14 residues in the CDR3. The ends were cut back, 1 base at V and 9 bases at J, with 16 bases in the middle. Looked up from germline, CDR1 is SQVTM and CDR2 is ANQGSEA. The CDR3 DNA reads as TGCAGCGTTGAAGCTAGGGGGAGAGGGAGTGAGCAGTTCTTC. Encoded protein: CSVEARGRGSEQFF.

The chain links TRBV5-1 to TRBJ2-5; 12 bases are shared with TRBD2. The germline V gene has CDR1 SGHRS and CDR2 YFSETQ. V lost 2 bases and J lost 5; bases outside the gene matches: 10. The CDR3 sequence is 17 residues long. The CDR3 nucleotides read TGCGCCAGCAGCTTAGCACTAGCGGGAGGAGTAAGGGAGACCCAGTACTTC. This sequence encodes CASSLALAGGVRETQYF.

The genes are TRBV7-2 and TRBJ2-7, with 10 nucleotides matching TRBD2. CDR3 length equals 15 residues. With 3 bases clipped from V and 2 bases from J, the junction kept 4 bases outside the gene matches. Looked up from germline, CDR1 is SGHTA and CDR2 is FQGNSA. This chain's CDR3 is CASSFETSGAYEQYF. Here the CDR3 DNA reads TGTGCCAGCAGCTTCGAAACTAGCGGGGCCTACGAGCAGTACTTC.

The chain uses TRBV11-2 and TRBJ2-3, with unresolved D. Trimming removed 5 bases from V and 2 bases from J, with 5 bases in between. There are 12 residues in the CDR3. Germline CDR1 SGHAT, CDR2 FQNNGV. This CDR3 reads CASSVPTDTQYF. DNA of the CDR3: TGTGCCAGCAGCGTTCCCACAGATACGCAGTATTTT.

This clone came up a few times. The chain recombines TRBV19 with TRBJ2-7; D not certain. Trimming shortened V by 6 bases and J by 0 bases, and 9 bases separated the two germline ends. The CDR3 runs 13 residues. Germline V gene data show CDR1 as LNHDA and CDR2 as SQIVND (reference sequence). Written as DNA, the CDR3 is TGTGCCAGTAGGGACGACCGCTCCTACGAGCAGTACTTC. It specifies CASRDDRSYEQYF.

This clone has a single count. The CDR3 region is CASSFRLAGGLDTQYF. CDR3 DNA sequence: TGTGCCAGCAGCTTCCGACTAGCGGGGGGCTTAGATACGCAGTATTTT. The genes are TRBV4-2 and TRBJ2-3; 13 nucleotides align to TRBD2. This CDR3 is 16 amino acids long. V gave up 5 bases and J gave up 5 bases; unmatched junction bases: 7. Germline-derived CDR1 and CDR2 are LGHNA and YNFKEQ.

The chain uses TRBV9 and TRBJ2-2, with a tentative D call TRBD2 (6 bases). The V end lost 3 bases, the J end lost 5 bases, and 14 bases lay between the germline ends. The CDR3 covers 15 residues. CDR1 is SGDLS, CDR2 YYNGEE, per germline. The chain's CDR3 is CASSAPGLWTGELFF. CDR3 DNA: TGTGCCAGCAGCGCCCCGGGACTGTGGACCGGGGAGCTGTTTTTT.

The rearrangement links TRBV7-8 to TRBJ2-1, with 8 bases identical to TRBD2. The V segment lost 1 base and the J segment 4 bases; nucleotides outside the gene matches: 3. Germline CDR1 is SGHVS and CDR2 is FQNEAQ. The CDR3 has 15 residues. The CDR3 region has the DNA TGTGCCAGCAGCTTAGTACTAGCGGCTTACAATGAGCAGTTCTTC. It codes for CASSLVLAAYNEQFF.

The chain uses TRBV4-3 and TRBJ2-2; a weak D match, TRBD1 (6 bases). CDR1 is LGHNA, CDR2 YSLEER, per germline. V lost 3 bases, J lost 3 bases, and 17 bases lay in between. CDR3 length: 17 residues. The CDR3 DNA sequence: TGCGCCAGCAGCCACCTCACAGGGACCTTTGACACCGGGGAGCTGTTTTTT. Encoded protein: CASSHLTGTFDTGELFF.